This T cell receptor (beta chain) originates from a study of beta chain features in type 1 diabetes (dated by TCRdb to between 2018 and 2020). Notes on the research overall: Mean age, gender distribution, total cell number and subset yield did not differ between patients and healthy donors. Across all samples, 107,917,701 sorted cells were examined, and cell number per subset correlated strongly with RNA yield. The study compared TCRB repertoires of sorted circulating CD4+ T cell subsets between recently diagnosed type 1 diabetes patients and matched healthy donors. Regulatory and stem cell-like memory subsets were isolated from only 8 patients and roughly eight healthy donors, whereas naive and central memory subsets came from all 30 or so donors. The paper as a whole reports these results and caveats: At VDJ recombination sites, patients with type 1 diabetes made fewer insertions and deleted more nucleotides, a pattern implying thymic rearrangement abnormalities. In all four CD4+ subsets, TCRB CDR3 length was moderately but significantly shorter in type 1 diabetes patients. The naive, central memory and regulatory TCRB repertoires appeared to resemble one another more closely among patients than among healthy donors. Because cDNA was sequenced instead of genomic DNA, highly expressing activated cells could be over-represented, though the groups showed no difference in activation or CD3 levels. HLA sub-analyses involved small numbers of individuals, so any influence of HLA type on TCRB rearrangement remained unresolved. PCR might favor shorter templates, but patient and control samples were amplified and corrected together, so any skew would affect both groups equally.

The entire amount of isolated RNA was reverse transcribed using the High Capacity cDNA Reverse Transcription Kit, so the sequenced TCRB transcripts were expressed ones. Naive, central memory and regulatory T cell samples underwent deep immunoSEQ sequencing, averaging about 3.5 million total reads per sample. Sorted cells were lysed in RLT buffer and RNA was extracted with DNase-treated RNeasy Micro or Mini kits, depending on cell number. To prevent cross-contamination, every cell subset was processed on its own, while patient and healthy donor samples were processed together. TCRB sequences were amplified from cDNA with the immunoSEQ multiplex PCR, producing 87-bp fragments spanning the CDR3 region. Amplicons were sequenced on the Illumina HiSeq platform. As for how the authors treated the data: Synthetic template baselines were used to correct PCR bias computationally, reads within Hamming distance 2 were collapsed together, and singletons that could not be merged were discarded. Reads were aligned against IMGT to assign V, D and J genes, CDR3 length and insertions or deletions at six rearrangement sites. Clonotype counts were normalized to sorted cell number within each subset before computing true diversity and Gini coefficients with the tcR R package. The overlap coefficient, calculated on TCRB nucleotide sequences, was used to quantify repertoire sharing. TCRdb mirrors the immuneACCESS table, restricted to in-frame sequences. Some clones are absent from its copies; in checked studies, under half trace to an unresolved V gene, and the reason for the others is unknown. The V and J calls and clone size are taken from that table; D and trimming were inferred from the DNA. Within this sample are over 100,000 clones, with over 15% of them counted one time only. The top ten clonotypes cover approximately 2.3% of the sample.

A single peripheral blood draw of about 116 mL on average was collected from each donor into heparinised tubes. A BD FACSAria II and a panel including CD45RO, CCR7, CD25, CD127, CD95 and CD27 were used to sort naive, central memory, regulatory and stem cell-like memory CD4+ T cells. A purity above 95% was achieved for all sorted populations. Right away, PBMCs were isolated by Lymphoprep density gradient centrifugation and were stained directly, with no culture step. So that batch effects would be minimized, each experiment stained and sorted samples in pairs, pairing one healthy donor with one patient. The CDR3 numbers 11 residues from cysteine through phenylalanine. Just the 33-base CDR3 DNA is kept, in frame starting at base 1. V was cut back by 2 bases and J by 7 bases, leaving a gap of 6 bases between them. CDR1 and CDR2 (SQVTM, ANQGSEA) derive from the germline V gene. For this clone: Its target antigen remains unknown. No base qualities exist here, and no much larger clone lies one base off it.

The sequencing sample was made of central memory CD4+ T cells from blood. This TCR came from a man aged 25 to 40 with type 1 diabetes. Recombination joined TRBV29-1 with TRBJ2-1; the D gene is perhaps TRBD2, from 6 matching bases. The DNA is TGCAGCGTTGAACGGGGGAATGAGCAGTTCTTC. Its protein is CSVERGNEQFF.